Here is one T cell receptor (beta chain) with its context. Trimming removed 1 base from V and 9 bases from J; junction bases left unmatched: 9. There are 16 residues in the CDR3. Germline loops: CDR1 LNHNV, CDR2 YYDKDF (reference sequence). Patients of the Seattle cohort, enrolled during active infection, were followed longitudinally. As processed by the authors: It was from reference gene primer amplification that nucleated cell counts were estimated. Profiled with immunoSEQ multiplex PCR; TCRdb holds only in-frame clones, not every one. V and J calls and clone size are those listed in that table; D and trimming were worked out from the DNA. The sample yields approximately 100,000 clones, roughly 90% seen once. These data belong to a study of blood T cell repertoires in COVID-19. Study at large: Donors in the United States, Italy and Spain gave samples during acute or convalescent COVID-19. Sources were T cells, B-cell-depleted T cells, or PBMCs; the material itself was cDNA or gDNA.

The sequence was collected from a human donor with COVID-19, enrolled during active disease. The donor label of this sample is uncertain. The material sequenced was peripheral blood. This chain joins TRBV15 and TRBJ2-1; 10 positions match TRBD2. The CDR3 loop reads CATSRALAGVTLEQFF. CDR3 DNA: TGTGCCACCAGCAGAGCGCTAGCGGGAGTTACCCTTGAGCAGTTCTTC.